This T cell receptor (beta chain) was observed in a study of T-cell reconstitution after alpha-beta-depleted transplantation in children (TCRdb year 2016). For the study in its entirety: T-cell immune reconstitution after TCRalphabeta/CD19-depleted allogeneic hematopoietic cell transplantation in children was quantitatively tracked in the study by means of TCR repertoire profiling.

The receptor library was made with PCR. The run used an Illumina HiSeq 2500. Molecular barcoding was employed in the preparation of TCR libraries, with unique molecular identifiers being used to normalize TCRbeta repertoire quantification. TCRdb applied fastp at Q25 and MiXCR to the public reads, then kept only in-frame beta chains. Entries are consolidated by CDR3 protein sequence, retaining the most common genes and DNA. The sample yields over 550,000 distinct CDR3 sequences; under 12% were counted once. The ten largest clones take up approximately 4.1% of the sample. Regarding this clonotype: Its antigen has not been determined. Base qualities are not recorded, but no much larger clone differs from it by a single base.

The CDR3 contains 14 residues, cysteine and phenylalanine counted. Left in the record is the CDR3 DNA by itself, 42 bases read in frame from the first base. V drops 0 bases and J drops 1 base, leaving 9 bases in between. Reading the germline V gene (reference sequence) gives CDR1 DFQATT and CDR2 SNEGSKA. The receptor comes from a human donor who donated a stem cell graft to a child with acute myeloid leukemia. Sequencing was performed on PBMCs from the stem cell graft donor, taken from the stem cell graft. The chain is made from TRBV20-1 and TRBJ1-1; the D gene cannot be resolved reliably. The CDR3 sequence is CSARDLEGNTEAFF. The nucleotide sequence reads TGCAGTGCTAGAGATCTCGAGGGGAACACTGAAGCTTTCTTT.